What follows are 28 T cell receptor beta chains derived from one specimen sequenced in a study of spatial heterogeneity in lung cancer. In TCRdb, the 5' RACE reads were re-called with MiXCR into one record per CDR3 protein. The table lists fewer than 9,500 distinct CDR3 sequences, roughly a sixth of them singletons. Time point indicated: sample taken at primary tumor resection. The material was normal lung tissue next to the tumor, obtained at surgery. The receptors were gathered from a male donor with early-stage non-small cell lung cancer.

Only a few counts were recorded for this clonotype. This chain uses TRBV10-2 with TRBJ2-2; D could derive from TRBD1 or TRBD2 (5 bases each). V shed 8 bases and J shed 7 bases, with 20 bases lying between them. The CDR3 covers 15 residues. Germline CDR1 is WSHSY and CDR2 is SAAADI. The CDR3: CASARDQQRGGELFF. CDR3 sequence (DNA): TGCGCCAGCGCCCGGGACCAACAGCGCGGCGGGGAGCTGTTTTTT.

The rearrangement links TRBV3-1 to TRBJ2-7; tentatively, D is TRBD2 (5 bases). Germline lookup yields CDR1 LGHDT and CDR2 YNNKEL (reference sequence). The V gene lost 2 bases and the J gene lost 2 bases, with 19 bases spanning the gap. This CDR3 contains 17 residues. CDR3 protein: CASSQSSERLGTYEQYF. DNA of the CDR3: TGTGCCAGCAGCCAATCCTCTGAGCGGTTGGGGACCTACGAGCAGTACTTC.

V and J are TRBV2 and TRBJ2-3; possibly TRBD1 for D (6 bases). This CDR3 comprises 14 residues. Germline CDR1 is SNHLY and CDR2 is FYNNEI. Trimming removed 8 bases at V and 2 bases at J, with 14 bases between. Here the CDR3 reads CASEGQESTDTQYF. Here the CDR3 DNA reads TGTGCCAGCGAGGGACAAGAGTCCACAGATACGCAGTATTTT. The full variable domain, completed using reference TRBV2 and TRBJ2-3, is EPEVTQTPSHQVTQMGQEVILRCVPISNHLYFYWYRQILGQKVEFLVSFYNNEISEKSEIFDDQFSVERPDGSNFTLKIRSTKLEDSAMYFCASEGQESTDTQYFGPGTRLTVL.

This clonotype was seen at least ten times. This chain connects TRBV6-1 to TRBJ1-1; tentative D call: TRBD1 (6 bases). Trimming cost V 6 bases and J 8 bases, with 13 bases left between them. The CDR3 spans 12 residues. Germline CDR1 reads MNHNS; CDR2 reads SASEGT. CDR3 sequence (DNA): TGTGCCAGCAGCCGTGTGGGGGCCGAAGCTTTCTTT. This codes for CASSRVGAEAFF.

This clonotype has a handful of counts. The chain joins TRBV20-1 to TRBJ2-5, with D possibly TRBD1 on 6 matching bases. The CDR3 consists of 15 residues. V was clipped by 0 bases and J by 2 bases, with 13 bases between them. Germline CDR1 DFQATT, CDR2 SNEGSKA (reference sequence). The CDR3 here is CSARDGQLAQETQYF. The CDR3 DNA follows: TGCAGTGCTAGAGACGGACAGCTTGCACAAGAGACCCAGTACTTC.

The chain uses TRBV27 and TRBJ2-4; either TRBD1 or TRBD2 may supply D (5 bases each). Germline CDR1 MNHEY, CDR2 SMNVEV (reference sequence). V gave up 5 bases and J gave up 6 bases, with 20 bases separating them. CDR3 length: 16 amino acids. The CDR3 DNA reads as TGTGCCAGCAGTCCATTGAGGGGTTTACCTCCAAACATTCAGTACTTC. Its translation: CASSPLRGLPPNIQYF.

The chain has TRBV6-2 or TRBV6-3 and TRBJ2-4, with D perhaps TRBD2 (5 bases). Germline values: CDR1 MNHEY, CDR2 SVGEGT. CDR3 length: 14 residues. V was clipped by 4 bases and J by 0 bases, with 7 bases between them. The CDR3 reads CASSSRVAKNIQYF. The CDR3 DNA reads TGTGCCAGCAGTTCGAGGGTAGCCAAAAACATTCAGTACTTC.

This clonotype is labeled medium-sized. The rearrangement uses TRBV20-1 and TRBJ2-1, with 10 bases lining up with TRBD2. Germline V gene sequence: CDR1 DFQATT, CDR2 SNEGSKA (reference sequence). The CDR3 runs 15 residues. J lost 10 bases, V lost 3 bases, and 12 bases had no gene match. The CDR3 DNA is TGCAGTGCTAGGCCTAGCGGGAGATCCCGGGGGGAGCAGTTCTTC. This translates into CSARPSGRSRGEQFF.

The gene calls are TRBV5-1 and TRBJ2-5; 9 positions agree with TRBD1. V was clipped by 4 bases and J by 4 bases; unmatched bases: 8. The germline V gene has CDR1 SGHRS and CDR2 YFSETQ. This CDR3 spans 15 amino acids. The CDR3 loop reads CASSPEGQGVETQYF. CDR3 bases: TGCGCCAGCAGCCCGGAGGGACAGGGCGTAGAGACCCAGTACTTC.

This clonotype is termed medium-sized. The chain uses TRBV6-5 and TRBJ1-1; D is unresolved. CDR3 length: 14 amino acids. The V gene's germline CDR1 is MNHEY and CDR2 SVGAGI. V shed 8 bases and J shed 1 base, with 14 bases lying between them. CDR3 sequence reads: CASSSPARNTEAFF. The CDR3 nucleotides read TGTGCCAGCTCTTCACCTGCTAGGAACACTGAAGCTTTCTTT.

This clonotype was counted only a few times. The V and J genes are TRBV7-2 and TRBJ2-3; 9 positions agree with TRBD2. CDR1 and CDR2 from the germline V gene are SGHTA and FQGNSA. V lost 4 bases to trimming and J lost 5 bases; unmatched junction nucleotides: 4. There are 14 residues in the CDR3. The CDR3 is CASSSGLAVDTQYF. The CDR3 DNA sequence: TGTGCCAGCAGCTCGGGACTAGCAGTAGATACGCAGTATTTT.

This clonotype was counted only a few times. The rearrangement uses TRBV20-1 and TRBJ2-1; 8 positions agree with TRBD2. The CDR3 runs to 16 residues. Germline lookup yields CDR1 DFQATT and CDR2 SNEGSKA (reference sequence). V lost 6 bases to trimming and J lost 5 bases; unmatched junction nucleotides: 15. The CDR3 nucleotides are TGCAGTGCCGCGGGAGCTGCCGGGAGGGGCCACAATGAGCAGTTCTTC. Protein sequence: CSAAGAAGRGHNEQFF.

This rearrangement joins TRBV6-5 to TRBJ2-3; 8 bases agree with TRBD2. The V gene's germline CDR1 is MNHEY and CDR2 SVGAGI. This CDR3 region has 17 residues. The junction had 8 bases not matched to a gene; V was cut back by 2 bases and J by 1 base. The CDR3 sequence: CASSYTVRAGGTDTQYF. In DNA, the CDR3 is TGTGCCAGCAGTTACACCGTACGAGCGGGAGGCACAGATACGCAGTATTTT.

This clonotype was observed a handful of times. The rearrangement links TRBV5-1 to TRBJ2-2; 7 bases fit TRBD1. Trimming at V came to 1 base and at J to 6 bases, leaving 0 bases not matched to a gene. The germline V gene encodes CDR1 SGHRS and CDR2 YFSETQ. The CDR3 is 13 amino acids. The CDR3: CASSLQGAGELFF. Written as DNA, the CDR3 is TGCGCCAGCAGCTTGCAGGGGGCCGGGGAGCTGTTTTTT. The full variable domain, in which reference TRBV5-1 and TRBJ2-2 provide the parts outside the CDR3, is KAGVTQTPRYLIKTRGQQVTLSCSPISGHRSVSWYQQTPGQGLQFLFEYFSETQRNKGNFPGRFSGRQFSNSRSEMNVSTLELGDSALYLCASSLQGAGELFFGEGSRLTVL.

There are a few counts of this clonotype. The chain combines TRBV6-5 with TRBJ1-5, with 8 bases that match TRBD1. Germline V gene sequence: CDR1 MNHEY, CDR2 SVGAGI. This CDR3 is 16 amino acids long. The junction had 10 bases not matched to a gene; V was cut back by 8 bases and J by 1 base. CDR3 in amino acids: CASCAIRDRSNQPQHF. The CDR3 nucleotides are TGTGCCAGCTGCGCAATCAGGGACAGGAGCAATCAGCCCCAGCATTTT.

This clonotype is medium-sized in the sample. This chain uses TRBV5-4 with TRBJ1-2, with D unclear. This CDR3 is built from 17 residues. V lost 4 bases and J lost 6, with 25 bases in between. Per germline, CDR1 SGHNT and CDR2 YYREEE (reference sequence). CDR3 amino acids: CASSPPLGENPFHGYTF. CDR3 coding DNA: TGTGCCAGCAGCCCGCCGCTTGGCGAGAACCCATTCCATGGCTACACCTTC.

This clonotype was recorded a few times. This chain connects TRBV7-9 to TRBJ2-7; no clear D gene. This CDR3 region has 14 residues. CDR1 is SEHNR, CDR2 FQNEAQ, per germline (reference sequence). The V end lost 2 bases, the J end lost 6 bases, and 14 bases lay between the germline ends. In DNA form, the CDR3 reads TGTGCCAGCAGCTTACATAGCCAGGTTGCCGAGCAGTACTTC. Translation gives CASSLHSQVAEQYF.

The sample holds a few counts of this clonotype. The chain is built from TRBV5-1 and TRBJ1-4; D is unclear. Germline V CDR1 and CDR2: SGHRS, YFSETQ. The CDR3 consists of 14 residues. Trimming pared 4 bases from V and 4 bases from J, leaving 11 bases between. The CDR3 bases are TGCGCCAGCAGCCCGACGCCCTTTAATGAAAAACTGTTTTTT. Translated, it gives CASSPTPFNEKLFF.

This clonotype has ten or more counts. The J gene is TRBJ2-2, the V gene TRBV5-1; 12 bases agree with TRBD2. Germline V lookup: CDR1 SGHRS, CDR2 YFSETQ. This CDR3 comprises 16 residues. V lost 3 bases and J lost 5; bases outside the gene matches: 5. The CDR3 DNA reads as TGCGCCAGCAGCTCGACTAGCGGGGGTTGGACCGGGGAGCTGTTTTTT. It codes for CASSSTSGGWTGELFF. Combining the CDR3 with reference TRBV5-1 and TRBJ2-2 gives the whole variable domain KAGVTQTPRYLIKTRGQQVTLSCSPISGHRSVSWYQQTPGQGLQFLFEYFSETQRNKGNFPGRFSGRQFSNSRSEMNVSTLELGDSALYLCASSSTSGGWTGELFFGEGSRLTVL.

The J gene is TRBJ2-1, the V gene TRBV7-2; TRBD2 agrees at 11 bases. The CDR3 has 16 residues. Trimming at V came to 2 bases and at J to 4 bases, leaving 4 bases not matched to a gene. Germline CDR1 and CDR2: SGHTA and FQGNSA. This chain's CDR3 is CASSLTRLAGYNEQFF. Written as DNA, the CDR3 is TGTGCCAGCAGCTTAACCCGACTAGCGGGATACAATGAGCAGTTCTTC. The full variable domain, in which reference TRBV7-2 and TRBJ2-1 provide the parts outside the CDR3, is GAGVSQSPSNKVTEKGKDVELRCDPISGHTALYWYRQSLGQGLEFLIYFQGNSAPDKSGLPSDRFSAERTGGSVSTLTIQRTQQEDSAVYLCASSLTRLAGYNEQFFGPGTRLTVL.

This clonotype occurred a few times. The gene calls are TRBV28 and TRBJ2-3; weak D call: TRBD1 (5 bases). The germline gives CDR1 MDHEN, CDR2 SYDVKM. Trimming stripped 4 bases from V and 1 base from J, with 9 bases between. CDR3 length: 14 amino acids. The DNA of the CDR3 is TGTGCCAGCAGTTCCGGACACCGCACAGATACGCAGTATTTT. Translating it yields CASSSGHRTDTQYF.

This clonotype has just a few counts. The chain employs TRBV5-1 and TRBJ2-5, with TRBD2 matching over 7 bases. V gave up 3 bases and J gave up 3 bases; unmatched junction bases: 5. The CDR3 is 14 amino acids. CDR1 SGHRS and CDR2 YFSETQ come from the germline V gene. The chain's CDR3 is CASSWERGEETQYF. CDR3 DNA: TGCGCCAGCAGCTGGGAGCGGGGCGAAGAGACCCAGTACTTC.

This clonotype was observed many times. The chain is built from TRBV27 and TRBJ2-3, with 9 bases identical to TRBD2. The CDR3 has 15 amino acids. Trimming at V came to 6 bases and at J to 3 bases, leaving 7 bases not matched to a gene. CDR1 is MNHEY and CDR2 is SMNVEV in the germline V gene (reference sequence). CDR3 loop: CASRIVAGVTDTQYF. The CDR3 region has the DNA TGTGCCAGCAGGATAGTAGCGGGAGTAACAGATACGCAGTATTTT.

Within the sample, this clonotype is medium-sized. The chain recombines TRBV20-1 with TRBJ2-2; TRBD1 agrees at 10 bases. This CDR3 has 14 amino acids. CDR1 is DFQATT and CDR2 is SNEGSKA in the germline V gene (reference sequence). The V and J ends lost 3 bases and 6 bases, in that order; junction bases with no gene match: 4. The CDR3: CSASDRGRAGELFF. The CDR3 DNA sequence: TGCAGTGCTAGCGACAGGGGGCGCGCCGGGGAGCTGTTTTTT.

This clonotype is medium-sized (0.01 to 0.1%) within its sample. The chain employs TRBV28 and TRBJ1-5; D is possibly TRBD1 (5 bases). Germline V lookup: CDR1 MDHEN, CDR2 SYDVKM. Trimming took off 3 bases at V and 5 bases at J, with 11 bases between the two ends. This CDR3 region has 14 residues. Here the CDR3 DNA reads TGTGCCAGCAGTTTCCAGGAAGGGGATCAGCCCCAGCATTTT. Amino acids: CASSFQEGDQPQHF.

The rearrangement joins TRBV18 to TRBJ2-3, with TRBD2 matching over 8 bases. J lost 0 bases, V lost 0 bases, and 2 bases had no gene match. The CDR3 has 16 amino acids. Germline V lookup: CDR1 KGHSH, CDR2 LQKENI. In nucleotides, the CDR3 is TGTGCCAGCTCACCACCGGGGACTAGAAGCACAGATACGCAGTATTTT. This sequence encodes CASSPPGTRSTDTQYF.

Many counts were recorded for this clonotype. The CDR3, as DNA: TGTGCCAGCAGCTTAGTGAGTCGGGGACACACAGATACGCAGTATTTT. Translating it yields CASSLVSRGHTDTQYF. V gene TRBV7-9 combines with J gene TRBJ2-3; D may be TRBD1 (6 bases). This CDR3 is built from 16 residues. Looked up from germline, CDR1 is SEHNR and CDR2 is FQNEAQ (reference sequence). Trimming left V 1 base short and J 2 bases short, with 13 bases between. The whole variable domain, remainder taken from reference TRBV7-9 and TRBJ2-3, is DTGVSQNPRHKITKRGQNVTFRCDPISEHNRLYWYRQTLGQGPEFLTYFQNEAQLEKSRLLSDRFSAERPKGSFSTLEIQRTEQGDSAMYLCASSLVSRGHTDTQYFGPGTRLTVL.

This clonotype rates as medium-sized. The CDR3 sequence: CASSSRGSGRATYETQYF. The DNA for the CDR3 is TGTGCCAGCAGCTCTCGTGGTAGCGGGAGGGCAACTTACGAGACCCAGTACTTC. V usage is TRBV7-6 and J usage is TRBJ2-5; 11 bases line up with TRBD2. Trimming cost V 4 bases and J 5 bases; bases outside gene matches: 15. Germline V gene lookup returns CDR1 SGHVS and CDR2 FNYEAQ. The CDR3 spans 18 residues.